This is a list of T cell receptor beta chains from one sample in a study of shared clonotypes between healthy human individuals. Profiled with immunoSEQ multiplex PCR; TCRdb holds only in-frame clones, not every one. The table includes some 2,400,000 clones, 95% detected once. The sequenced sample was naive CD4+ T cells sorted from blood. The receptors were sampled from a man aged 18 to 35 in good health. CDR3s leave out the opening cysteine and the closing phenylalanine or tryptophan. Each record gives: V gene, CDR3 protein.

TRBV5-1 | ASSSGPNEKLF
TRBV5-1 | ASSITGGVYEQY
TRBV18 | ASSPPGGGYEQY
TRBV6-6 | ASSSRDSALQPQH
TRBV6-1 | ATPKDRSPYEQY
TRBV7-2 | ASSLGGDSSYEQY
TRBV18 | ASSPTHPGTAPEKLF
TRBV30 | AWSVVQGGGYT
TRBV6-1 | ASMGGQLNQPQH
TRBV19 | ASSGGGSQETQY
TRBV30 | AWSPDRGQPQH
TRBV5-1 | ASSSPTGSGGGREQY
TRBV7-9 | ASSLMTGGLEQY
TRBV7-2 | ASSPSGHAAYEQY
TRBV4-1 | ASSPGLAGSLSSYEQY
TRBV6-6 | ASSPEIPGTEAF
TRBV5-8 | ASSSGLINTGELF